This entry lists 27 T cell receptor beta chains sequenced from one sample in a study of cytomegalovirus exposure and HLA in healthy donors. The PCR had 60 Vbeta and 13 Jbeta primers. The data were produced by immunoSEQ multiplex PCR, yet TCRdb's version contains in-frame clones alone and is incomplete. The table has 170,000 or so clones, around 82% seen once. Sequenced input: PBMCs. Every receptor here comes from a man aged 35-49 years in good health and CMV-seronegative.

V is TRBV15 and J is TRBJ1-1; tentative D call: TRBD1 (5 bases). The V end lost 0 bases, the J end lost 4 bases, and 9 bases lay between the germline ends. The CDR3 loop spans 14 amino acids. Germline values: CDR1 LNHNV, CDR2 YYDKDF (reference sequence). The CDR3 bases are TGTGCCACCAGCAGAGATGGGGGGAGCACTGAAGCTTTCTTT. Translation: CATSRDGGSTEAFF.

The chain uses TRBV6-6 and TRBJ2-7; D is perhaps TRBD1 (7 bases). Germline V CDR1 and CDR2: MNHNY, SVGAGI (reference sequence). Trimming removed 8 bases at V and 6 bases at J, with 11 bases between. The CDR3 consists of 11 residues. CDR3 in amino acids: CASSGGIEQYF. CDR3 DNA: TGTGCCAGCTCAGGGGGGATCGAGCAGTACTTC.

This clone was observed at least ten times. The chain has TRBV5-1 and TRBJ2-1; TRBD2 aligns across 16 bases. The germline V gene has CDR1 SGHRS and CDR2 YFSETQ. This CDR3 comprises 16 residues. Trimming removed 3 bases from V and 10 bases from J; junction bases left unmatched: 7. CDR3 DNA sequence: TGCGCCAGCAGCTCGGGGACTAGCGGGGGGGTCTCGGAGCAGTTCTTC. Translated, it gives CASSSGTSGGVSEQFF.

This clone was recorded once. The gene calls are TRBV10-3 and TRBJ2-5; TRBD1 aligns across 12 bases. Germline CDR1 is ENHRY and CDR2 is SYGVKD. The V and J ends lost 6 bases and 4 bases, in that order; junction bases with no gene match: 3. The CDR3 contains 14 residues. For the CDR3, the DNA is TGTGCCATCAGACCGGGACAGGGGGCAGAGACCCAGTACTTC. Translation gives CAIRPGQGAETQYF.

V is TRBV9 and J is TRBJ2-2, with 8 bases that match TRBD2. V trimming: 3 bases; J trimming: 2 bases; junction bases outside the gene matches: 3. Germline V lookup: CDR1 SGDLS, CDR2 YYNGEE. The CDR3 sequence is 15 residues long. The CDR3 loop is CASSALAGNTGELFF. DNA of the CDR3: TGTGCCAGCAGCGCCCTAGCGGGCAACACCGGGGAGCTGTTTTTT.

This clone was seen a handful of times. This rearrangement joins TRBV2 to TRBJ2-2; a possible D gene is TRBD2 (5 bases). The CDR3 extends over 15 amino acids. With 6 bases removed from V and 6 bases from J, the gap between germline ends came to 17 bases. CDR1 and CDR2 (germline): SNHLY, FYNNEI. The CDR3 protein is CASRGRLSYSGELFF. As DNA, the CDR3 is TGTGCCAGCAGAGGACGACTATCGTACTCCGGGGAGCTGTTTTTT.

Here the CDR3 reads CASSQGQGEETQYF. DNA for the CDR3: TGCGCCAGCAGTCAGGGACAGGGAGAGGAGACCCAGTACTTC. The V call is TRBV5-1, the J call TRBJ2-5, with TRBD1 matching 9 bases. This CDR3 spans 14 amino acids. The ends lost 5 bases at V and 5 bases at J; junction bases unmatched: 7. The germline V gene has CDR1 SGHRS and CDR2 YFSETQ.

The V gene is TRBV7-8, the J gene TRBJ2-1, with D possibly matching TRBD2 (5 bases). The CDR3 extends over 14 amino acids. The germline V gene has CDR1 SGHVS and CDR2 FQNEAQ. Trimming took off 8 bases at V and 7 bases at J, with 18 bases between the two ends. In DNA, the CDR3 is TGTGCCAGCCAGCCAGCCCAGAGAGGGAATGAGCAGTTCTTC. Protein: CASQPAQRGNEQFF.

Worth noting for this clone: Likely a read error: the CDR3 ends without its conserved phenylalanine or tryptophan. The chain has TRBV10-3 and TRBJ2-7; D may be TRBD2 (6 bases). Germline V gene lookup returns CDR1 ENHRY and CDR2 SYGVKD. With 3 bases removed from V and 5 bases from J, the gap between germline ends came to 14 bases. The CDR3 totals 14 residues. The CDR3 DNA reads as TGTGCCATCAGTGACCCGAGGGGAGGCCACGAGCAGTACCTC. Protein product: CAISDPRGGHEQYL.

V is TRBV5-1 and J is TRBJ2-1, with 12 bases fitting TRBD1. Germline V gene data show CDR1 as SGHRS and CDR2 as YFSETQ. There are 16 residues in the CDR3. Trimming removed 0 bases from V and 7 bases from J; junction bases left unmatched: 5. The CDR3 region is CASSLDRDRGQNEQFF. The CDR3 nucleotides read TGCGCCAGCAGCTTGGATCGGGACAGGGGGCAAAATGAGCAGTTCTTC.

This chain connects TRBV5-1 to TRBJ2-5, with a tentative D call TRBD1 (6 bases). This CDR3 has 14 residues. V was cut by 0 bases and J by 3 bases, with 9 bases left in between. Germline V CDR1 and CDR2: SGHRS, YFSETQ. The CDR3 coding sequence is TGCGCCAGCAGCTTGGTATCAGGGGAAGAGACCCAGTACTTC. It translates to CASSLVSGEETQYF.

This chain connects TRBV10-3 to TRBJ2-1; TRBD2 matches 10 bases. V shed 6 bases and J 7 bases; nucleotides not matched to a gene: 3. The CDR3 covers 13 residues. CDR1 and CDR2 from the germline V gene are ENHRY and SYGVKD. The CDR3 is CAISRTSGNEQFF. The CDR3 DNA sequence: TGTGCCATCAGCCGGACTAGCGGTAATGAGCAGTTCTTC.

The V gene is TRBV6-5, the J gene TRBJ2-1; 8 bases match TRBD1. The CDR3 loop spans 15 amino acids. Germline V gene data show CDR1 as MNHEY and CDR2 as SVGAGI. Trimming at V came to 5 bases and at J to 8 bases, leaving 11 bases not matched to a gene. CDR3 protein: CASSPSIDRGHEQFF. The CDR3 DNA reads TGTGCCAGCAGTCCTTCCATTGACAGGGGCCATGAGCAGTTCTTC.

The table lists this clone with a few counts. The J gene is TRBJ1-2, the V gene TRBV5-4, with 11 bases lining up with TRBD1. The CDR3 consists of 17 residues. Germline-derived CDR1 and CDR2 are SGHNT and YYREEE (reference sequence). Unmatched junction bases numbered 11, after V lost 4 bases and J lost 3 bases. CDR3 protein: CASSRPDGQGADYGYTF. In nucleotides, the CDR3 is TGTGCCAGCAGCAGACCTGATGGACAGGGGGCCGACTATGGCTACACCTTC. Full variable domain (outside the CDR3, taken from reference TRBV5-4 and TRBJ1-2): ETGVTQSPTHLIKTRGQQVTLRCSSQSGHNTVSWYQQALGQGPQFIFQYYREEENGRGNFPPRFSGLQFPNYSSELNVNALELDDSALYLCASSRPDGQGADYGYTFGSGTRLTVV.

This chain links TRBV19 with TRBJ2-5; D ambiguous. Trimming took 5 bases from V and 0 from J, leaving 4 bases between them. Germline CDR1 is LNHDA and CDR2 is SQIVND (reference sequence). The CDR3 length is 12 residues. CDR3 sequence: CASSGDQETQYF. The CDR3 nucleotides read TGTGCCAGTAGTGGAGACCAAGAGACCCAGTACTTC. Looking up the rest from reference TRBV19 and TRBJ2-5 gives the full variable domain: DGGITQSPKYLFRKEGQNVTLSCEQNLNHDAMYWYRQDPGQGLRLIYYSQIVNDFQKGDIAEGYSVSREKKESFPLTVTSAQKNPTAFYLCASSGDQETQYFGPGTRLLVL.

The chain uses TRBV7-8 and TRBJ2-3, with TRBD1 identical over 7 bases. This CDR3 has 16 amino acids. Unmatched junction bases numbered 8, after V lost 5 bases and J lost 0 bases. Looked up from germline, CDR1 is SGHVS and CDR2 is FQNEAQ. CDR3 in DNA: TGTGCCAGCAGCCCCCTAGGACAGGTTAGCACAGATACGCAGTATTTT. It encodes CASSPLGQVSTDTQYF.

The sample holds a few counts of this clone. The chain joins TRBV21-1 to TRBJ2-7; the table's D call, TRBD1, has no DNA check behind it. TRBV21-1 is a known pseudogene. The CDR3 contains 15 residues. CDR3 residues: CASSKEGQGRYEQYF. The CDR3 DNA follows: TGTGCCAGCAGCAAAGAAGGACAGGGGAGGTACGAGCAGTACTTC.

The rearrangement uses TRBV5-1 and TRBJ2-7; no clear D. In germline, CDR1 is SGHRS, CDR2 YFSETQ. The CDR3 consists of 15 residues. V was trimmed by 0 bases and J by 2 bases, leaving 12 bases between them. The chain's CDR3 is CASSLGQLLPYEQYF. DNA of the CDR3: TGCGCCAGCAGCTTGGGGCAGTTACTACCCTACGAGCAGTACTTC.

This clone was seen only once. The chain carries TRBV9 and TRBJ2-3, with 13 bases aligning to TRBD2. The CDR3 contains 18 residues. V dropped 3 bases and J dropped 3; count of bases not matched to a gene: 10. The germline CDR1 and CDR2 sequences are SGDLS and YYNGEE. The CDR3 spells CASSARRGGLAGTDTQYF. DNA for the CDR3: TGTGCCAGCAGCGCGAGGAGGGGGGGACTAGCGGGAACAGATACGCAGTATTTT. The full variable domain, with the rest looked up from reference TRBV9 and TRBJ2-3, is DSGVTQTPKHLITATGQRVTLRCSPRSGDLSVYWYQQSLDQGLQFLIQYYNGEERAKGNILERFSAQQFPDLHSELNLSSLELGDSALYFCASSARRGGLAGTDTQYFGPGTRLTVL.

The gene calls are TRBV5-1 and TRBJ2-1; 8 nucleotides match TRBD2. The CDR3 spans 15 residues. Germline V gene sequence: CDR1 SGHRS, CDR2 YFSETQ. After removal of 8 bases from V and 0 bases from J, the junction contained 7 bases not matched to a gene. Written as DNA, the CDR3 is TGCGCCAGTTTTCTCGGGGGGGGCTCCTACAATGAGCAGTTCTTC. This codes for CASFLGGGSYNEQFF.

This chain uses TRBV20-1 with TRBJ1-2, with 7 bases aligning to TRBD1. The CDR3 is 11 residues long. Germline V gene sequence: CDR1 DFQATT, CDR2 SNEGSKA (reference sequence). Unmatched junction bases numbered 5, after V lost 6 bases and J lost 7 bases. The DNA for the CDR3 is TGCAGTGCGGAACGACAGGGTGGCTACACCTTC. It encodes CSAERQGGYTF.

The rearrangement joins TRBV7-2 to TRBJ2-7; D possibly corresponds to TRBD2 (6 bases). With 5 bases removed from V and 0 bases from J, the gap between germline ends came to 14 bases. Germline V gene sequence: CDR1 SGHTA, CDR2 FQGNSA. This CDR3 contains 15 residues. The CDR3 sequence is CASSRLLAPSYEQYF. The CDR3 bases are TGTGCCAGCAGCCGTTTACTAGCTCCCTCCTACGAGCAGTACTTC.

The DNA of the CDR3 is TGTGCCAGTAGGTGGGGGGACGGGTTGAACACTGAAGCTTTCTTT. It specifies CASRWGDGLNTEAFF. This chain uses TRBV19 with TRBJ1-1; D might be TRBD1 (5 bases). Trimming stripped 6 bases from V and 0 bases from J, with 14 bases between. CDR1 LNHDA and CDR2 SQIVND come from the germline V gene (reference sequence). CDR3 length: 15 residues.

V usage is TRBV5-6 and J usage is TRBJ2-1; TRBD2 matches 9 bases. The CDR3 consists of 15 residues. Germline V gene data show CDR1 as SGHDT and CDR2 as YYEEEE. V shed 0 bases, J shed 9 bases, and the junction held 7 bases outside the gene matches. CDR3 amino acids: CASSLAGREGLEQFF. The CDR3 DNA sequence: TGTGCCAGCAGCTTGGCCGGGCGGGAGGGTCTTGAGCAGTTCTTC.

This chain joins TRBV7-9 and TRBJ2-2; 10 nucleotides agree with TRBD2. The CDR3 sequence is 17 residues long. With V trimmed by 5 bases and J by 3 bases, 9 bases remained unmatched. Germline V gives CDR1 SEHNR, CDR2 FQNEAQ (reference sequence). CDR3 protein: CASSPRGLAIHTGELFF. In DNA form, the CDR3 reads TGTGCCAGCAGCCCCCGGGGACTAGCGATCCACACCGGGGAGCTGTTTTTT.

The gene calls are TRBV27 and TRBJ2-1; 7 bases map to TRBD1. V shed 5 bases and J 6 bases; nucleotides not matched to a gene: 4. Germline loops: CDR1 MNHEY, CDR2 SMNVEV (reference sequence). The CDR3 contains 13 residues. In nucleotides, the CDR3 is TGTGCCAGCAGTGTACAGGGGTCCAATGAGCAGTTCTTC. Translated: CASSVQGSNEQFF.

The V call is TRBV7-2, the J call TRBJ2-6; D might be TRBD1 (6 bases). V lost 5 bases and J lost 0, with 14 bases in between. The germline V gene has CDR1 SGHTA and CDR2 FQGNSA. This CDR3 spans 17 amino acids. CDR3 residues: CASSLNRENSGANVLTF. Here the CDR3 DNA reads TGTGCCAGCAGCCTTAACAGGGAAAACTCTGGGGCCAACGTCCTGACTTTC.